This T cell receptor (beta chain) was recovered during a study of blood T cell repertoires in COVID-19. Looking at the study overall: Samples of COVID-19 (acute and convalescent) were obtained from the United States, Italy and Spain. T cells, B-cell-depleted T cells, or PBMCs provided the cDNA or gDNA that served as material.

Here immunoSEQ multiplex PCR was the method, and the copy in TCRdb shows in-frame clones only, minus some. The sample has more than 150,000 clones, 80% to 85% seen once. This CDR3 has 15 residues. Trimming took 4 bases from V and 4 from J, leaving 14 bases between them. Germline CDR1 SGDLS, CDR2 YYNGEE. The sequencing sample was made of peripheral blood. The rearrangement links TRBV9 to TRBJ1-4; the D gene is possibly TRBD1 (6 bases). The sequence was collected from a woman aged 55 to 70 with acute or convalescent COVID-19. The CDR3, as DNA: TGTGCCAGCAGCCCGCAACAGGGCCTTAATGAAAAACTGTTTTTT. Translation: CASSPQQGLNEKLFF.